This T cell receptor (beta chain) is from a study of blood T cell repertoires in COVID-19. At the level of the study: Sites across the United States, Italy and Spain contributed samples from acute and convalescent COVID-19.

After removal of 6 bases from V and 4 bases from J, the junction contained 6 bases not matched to a gene. The germline V gene has CDR1 SGHTA and CDR2 FQGTGA. The CDR3 runs to 15 residues. Sequencing used immunoSEQ multiplex PCR; TCRdb keeps in-frame clones, though not all of them. The sample yields 350,000 or so clones, 88% seen once. The specimen sequenced was PBMCs or T cells enriched from blood (not recorded which). The clonotype was recovered from a woman aged 25 to 39 who had been exposed to COVID-19. The chain has TRBV7-3 and TRBJ1-5; 10 bases fit TRBD1. CDR3 region: CASSVGTGDNQPQHF. For the CDR3, the DNA is TGTGCCAGCAGTGTTGGGACAGGGGATAATCAGCCCCAGCATTTT.